This TCR beta chain originates from a study of T cells in Graves' hyperthyroidism and ophthalmopathy. Study-wide findings and caveats: The blood repertoire included most of the expanded thyroid clonotypes above 0.001.

CDR3 length: 14 amino acids. Germline CDR1 and CDR2: DFQATT and SNEGSKA (reference sequence). The junction had 6 bases not matched to a gene; V was cut back by 3 bases and J by 7 bases. This clonotype was picked up a small number of times. Its antigen remains unidentified. Researchers amplified the TCR beta CDR3 regions from RNA transcripts. TCR CDR3 regions were first amplified by RT-PCR with HTBI primers. TCRdb passed the multiplex PCR reads through MiXCR, listing each CDR3 protein once. The data show 500,000 to 750,000 distinct CDR3 sequences, around 45% seen once. A lack of ophthalmopathy progression within 18 months defined stable Graves' hyperthyroidism. Pregnant or lactating patients were excluded, as were those with uncontrolled infection or other autoimmune disease.

The sequence was collected from a woman aged 18-35 years with Graves' hyperthyroidism. The chain joins TRBV20-1 to TRBJ2-1, with 10 bases that match TRBD2. The material sequenced was peripheral blood or thyroid tissue (not recorded which). CDR3 DNA: TGCAGTGCTAGTCGGCCTAGCGGGAGTAATGAGCAGTTCTTC. Encoded protein: CSASRPSGSNEQFF.